This TCR beta chain was documented in a study of patients and donors after allogeneic stem cell transplantation. TCRdb used MiXCR to reprocess the RT-PCR reads, holding one entry per CDR3 protein. The repertoire holds about 160,000 distinct CDR3 sequences, with 24% as singletons. This CDR3 comprises 14 residues. V shed 5 bases, J shed 3 bases, and the junction held 4 bases outside the gene matches. Germline loops: CDR1 SQVTM, CDR2 ANQGSEA. Sequenced sample: blood, either unsorted or a sorted T cell fraction (not recorded which). The sequence came from a human donor who was either an allogeneic HSCT recipient or a stem cell or donor lymphocyte infusion donor (not recorded which). It is not recorded whose cells these are; they may come from a transplant donor. V usage is TRBV29-1 and J usage is TRBJ2-2; TRBD1 matches 9 bases. The chain's CDR3 is CSVYRGPDTGELFF. CDR3 bases: TGCAGCGTTTACAGGGGGCCGGACACCGGGGAGCTGTTTTTT.